This entry features one T cell receptor beta chain sequence. Its antigen remains unidentified. The entry originates in a study of cytomegalovirus exposure and HLA in healthy donors. As for the study in general: Some 200 million T cells yielded 117 million unique TCR beta sequences, as an earlier analysis found. Whole-study findings and limits: Some TCR beta chains (around 160 of them) were listed as cytomegalovirus-associated.

The CDR3 totals 14 residues. V was pared by 5 bases and J by 4 bases, with 15 bases between. CDR1 is PRHDT, CDR2 FYEKMQ, per germline (reference sequence). 13 Jbeta primers and 60 Vbeta primers were used for the PCR. Some clones are missing from TCRdb's copy, which holds only in-frame ones; the method was immunoSEQ multiplex PCR. The sample holds about 98,000 clones; roughly 80% are singletons and the top ten take 2% to 3%. The receptor was isolated from a middle-aged man in good health and CMV-seronegative. Source material: PBMCs. This chain uses TRBV13 with TRBJ2-7; no clear D gene. The CDR3, as DNA: TGTGCCAGCAGCCCCAAAACCGGCGGTTACGAGCAGTACTTC. It codes for CASSPKTGGYEQYF. Full variable domain (rest looked up from reference TRBV13 and TRBJ2-7): AAGVIQSPRHLIKEKRETATLKCYPIPRHDTVYWYQQGPGQDPQFLISFYEKMQSDKGSIPDRFSAQQFSDYHSELNMSSLELGDSALYFCASSPKTGGYEQYFGPGTRLTVT.